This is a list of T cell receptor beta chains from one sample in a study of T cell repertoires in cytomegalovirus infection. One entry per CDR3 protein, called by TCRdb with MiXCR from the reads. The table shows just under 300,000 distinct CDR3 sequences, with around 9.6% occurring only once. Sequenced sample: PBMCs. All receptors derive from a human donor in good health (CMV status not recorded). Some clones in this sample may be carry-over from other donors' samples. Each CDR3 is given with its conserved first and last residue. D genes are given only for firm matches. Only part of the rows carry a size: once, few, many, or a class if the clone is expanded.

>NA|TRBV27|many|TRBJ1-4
CASSLGLGQSTGEKLFF
TGTGCCAGCAGTCTAGGGTTGGGGCAGTCAACGGGGGAAAAACTGTTTTTT
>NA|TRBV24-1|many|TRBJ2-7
CATSDRRQQQYF
TGTGCCACCAGTGACCGACGACAGCAGCAGTACTTC
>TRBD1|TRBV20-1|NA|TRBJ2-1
CSARPRDRGVNEQFF
TGCAGTGCTAGACCCCGGGACAGGGGGGTCAATGAGCAGTTCTTC
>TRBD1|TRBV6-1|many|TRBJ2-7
CASSPTKGAPSEQYF
TGTGCCAGCAGCCCTACTAAGGGGGCCCCGAGCGAGCAGTACTTC
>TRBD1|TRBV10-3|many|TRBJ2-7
CAISPGQGSTYEQYF
TGTGCCATCAGCCCCGGACAGGGGTCCACCTACGAGCAGTACTTC
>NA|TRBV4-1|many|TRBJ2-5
CASSRSAGRGQETQYF
TGCGCCAGCAGCCGCTCGGCGGGCAGGGGACAAGAGACCCAGTACTTC
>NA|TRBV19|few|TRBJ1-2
CASSIEGGMNYGYTF
TGTGCCAGTAGTATAGAAGGAGGGATGAACTATGGCTACACCTTC
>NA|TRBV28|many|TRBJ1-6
CASSRKTSPLHF
TGTGCCAGCAGCAGGAAGACTTCACCCCTCCACTTT
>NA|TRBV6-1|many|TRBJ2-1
CASSDGSGVYNEQFF
TGTGCCAGCAGTGACGGGAGTGGGGTCTACAATGAGCAGTTCTTC
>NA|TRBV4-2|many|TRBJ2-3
CASSQSKGTDTQYF
TGTGCCAGCAGCCAAAGTAAGGGCACAGATACGCAGTATTTT
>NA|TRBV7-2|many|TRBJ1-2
CASSLAQGPGYTF
TGTGCCAGCAGCCTCGCCCAAGGGCCCGGCTACACCTTC
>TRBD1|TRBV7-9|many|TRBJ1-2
CASSLRQGAAGYTF
TGTGCCAGCAGCCTCCGACAGGGGGCTGCTGGCTACACCTTC
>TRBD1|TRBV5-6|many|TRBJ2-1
CASSTDRVKFF
TGTGCCAGCAGCACGGACAGGGTCAAGTTCTTC
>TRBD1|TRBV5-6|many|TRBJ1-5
CASSPRTGVNQPQHF
TGTGCCAGCAGCCCCCGGACAGGGGTCAATCAGCCCCAGCATTTT
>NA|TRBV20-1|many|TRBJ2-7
CSALIGTKRAEQYF
TGCAGTGCTTTAATCGGGACAAAGCGGGCCGAGCAGTACTTC
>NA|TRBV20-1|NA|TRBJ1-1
CSASIRGRPEAFF
TGCAGTGCTAGTATCCGAGGGCGGCCCGAAGCTTTCTTT
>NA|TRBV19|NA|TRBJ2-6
CASTRIGEVISKANVLTF
TGTGCCAGTACCCGGATTGGCGAGGTTATTAGTAAGGCCAACGTCCTGACTTTC
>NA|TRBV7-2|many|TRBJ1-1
CASSLAAFNTEAFF
TGTGCCAGCAGCTTAGCAGCCTTTAACACTGAAGCTTTCTTT
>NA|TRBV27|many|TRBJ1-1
CATTPRRDGNTEAFF
TGTGCCACCACTCCGCGCCGGGACGGGAACACTGAAGCTTTCTTT
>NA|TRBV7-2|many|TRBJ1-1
CASSLVGVGMNTEAFF
TGTGCCAGCAGCTTAGTGGGAGTGGGTATGAACACTGAAGCTTTCTTT
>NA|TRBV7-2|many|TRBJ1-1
CASSLDGGARTEAFF
TGTGCCAGCAGCTTAGACGGGGGGGCGCGGACTGAAGCTTTCTTT
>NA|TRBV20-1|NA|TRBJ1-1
CSALATPGNTEAFF
TGCAGTGCTTTGGCAACACCAGGGAACACTGAAGCTTTCTTT
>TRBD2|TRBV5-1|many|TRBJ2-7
CASSLERGKYEQYF
TGCGCCAGCAGCTTGGAGCGGGGAAAATACGAGCAGTACTTC
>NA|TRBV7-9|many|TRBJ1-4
CASSSRGEKLFF
TGTGCCAGCAGCTCACGGGGTGAAAAACTGTTTTTT
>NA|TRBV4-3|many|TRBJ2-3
CASSQDIRPSRTDTQYF
TGCGCCAGCAGCCAAGATATCCGGCCCTCTCGCACAGATACGCAGTATTTT
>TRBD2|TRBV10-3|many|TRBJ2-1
CAISPLAGGHEQFF
TGTGCCATCAGTCCACTAGCGGGGGGCCATGAGCAGTTCTTC
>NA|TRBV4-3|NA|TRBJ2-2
CASSQETRNTGELFF
TGCGCCAGCAGCCAAGAAACTAGGAACACCGGGGAGCTGTTTTTT